The T cell receptor (beta chain) under discussion was sequenced for a study of CD8+CD57+ T cells in acquired aplastic anemia. Genomic DNA provided the template from which TCR beta VDJ and CDR3 profiles were obtained. TCRdb itself ran the reads through MiXCR, one entry per CDR3 protein. This table holds about 220,000 distinct CDR3 sequences, 45% to 50% found once. Flow cytometry had shown expanded CD8+CD57+ cells in the patients chosen for sequencing. A severe acquired aplastic anemia diagnosis applied to all patients. The CDR3 has 13 amino acids. From germline, CDR1 is MDHEN and CDR2 SYDVKM. V dropped 5 bases and J dropped 6 bases, with 10 bases sitting between them.

The chain uses TRBV28 and TRBJ1-4, with unresolved D. The receptor was isolated from a human donor with aplastic anemia. Sequencing used sorted CD4+, CD8+, or CD8+CD57+ T cells (not recorded which) from PBMCs. The CDR3 protein is CASSHQLDEKLFF. Written as DNA, the CDR3 is TGTGCCAGCAGTCACCAATTGGATGAAAAACTGTTTTTT.